This T cell receptor (beta chain) was identified in a study of blood T cell repertoires in COVID-19. Study summary: The United States, Italy and Spain supplied acute and convalescent COVID-19 samples. PBMCs, B-cell-depleted T cells, or T cells provided the cDNA or gDNA that made up the material.

Authors' data handling: Reference gene primer amplification in the assay estimated nucleated cell counts. Sequencing used immunoSEQ multiplex PCR; TCRdb keeps in-frame clones, though not all of them. The V and J calls and clone size are taken from that table; D and trimming were inferred from the DNA. The sample includes 200,000 to 250,000 clones, 84% of them seen just once. The sample was peripheral blood. The source is a woman between 50 and 59 years old with active or convalescent COVID-19.

The CDR3 coding sequence is TGCGCCAGCAGCGGCTCGACAGGGGAACGCGCTGAAGCTTTCTTT. Protein: CASSGSTGERAEAFF. The chain employs TRBV5-1 and TRBJ1-1; 8 bases are a match to TRBD1. The germline gives CDR1 SGHRS, CDR2 YFSETQ. The CDR3 has 15 residues. V was pared by 4 bases and J by 6 bases, with 11 bases of the junction left unmatched. Combining the CDR3 with reference TRBV5-1 and TRBJ1-1 gives the whole variable domain KAGVTQTPRYLIKTRGQQVTLSCSPISGHRSVSWYQQTPGQGLQFLFEYFSETQRNKGNFPGRFSGRQFSNSRSEMNVSTLELGDSALYLCASSGSTGERAEAFFGQGTRLTVV.